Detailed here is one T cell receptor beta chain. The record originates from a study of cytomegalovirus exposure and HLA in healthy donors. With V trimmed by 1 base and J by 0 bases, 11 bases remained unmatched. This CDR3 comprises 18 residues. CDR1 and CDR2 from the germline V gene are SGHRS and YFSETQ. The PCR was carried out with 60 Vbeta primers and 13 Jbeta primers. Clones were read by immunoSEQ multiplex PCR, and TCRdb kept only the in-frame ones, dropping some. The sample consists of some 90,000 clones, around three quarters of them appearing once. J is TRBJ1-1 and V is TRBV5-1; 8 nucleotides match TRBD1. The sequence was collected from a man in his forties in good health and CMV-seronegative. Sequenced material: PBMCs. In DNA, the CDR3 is TGCGCCAGCAGCTTGTTTCTAGGACAGGGCAATATGAACACTGAAGCTTTCTTT. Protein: CASSLFLGQGNMNTEAFF.